The present T cell receptor beta chain was sequenced within a study of T cells after yellow fever vaccination. Study results and limitations: Reappearance after the booster was observed for most primary-vaccination clones (about 96% CD4, roughly 88% CD8).

About this clonotype: Its antigen is undetermined.

TCRdb called the 5' RACE reads again in MiXCR, with one record for every CDR3 protein. The table lists around 360,000 distinct CDR3 sequences, around 10% of them singletons. Germline V gene lookup returns CDR1 ENHRY and CDR2 SYGVKD. The V gene end was trimmed by 5 bases and the J gene end by 2 bases; junction bases not matched to a gene: 9. This CDR3 has 17 amino acids. This sequence joins TRBV10-3 and TRBJ1-4, with 9 bases matching TRBD1. The material sequenced was PBMCs, taken on the day of the first yellow fever vaccination. The TCR originated in a man between 18 and 35 years old who received the YFV17D yellow fever vaccine. The CDR3: CAISPGTGFATNEKLFF. CDR3 DNA sequence: TGTGCCATCAGTCCCGGGACAGGGTTTGCGACTAATGAAAAACTGTTTTTT.